This is a list of T cell receptor beta chains from one sample in a study of cytomegalovirus exposure and HLA in healthy donors. Assay used: immunoSEQ multiplex PCR; TCRdb lists only in-frame clones, some missing. The profile shows about 330,000 clones, about nine tenths of them singletons. Sample: PBMCs. Receptors were obtained from a woman aged 18 to 35 in good health and CMV-seronegative. CDR3s include the opening cysteine and the closing phenylalanine or tryptophan. Each record gives: J gene, V gene, CDR3 protein.

TRBJ2-3 TRBV7-9 CASSFLTSGRGDTQYF
TRBJ1-5 TRBV21-1 CASSKGKGSAKTSNQPQHF
TRBJ1-1 TRBV28 CASSTQGALNTEAFF
TRBJ2-1 TRBV27 CASSYGQLYNEQFF
TRBJ2-1 TRBV6-6 CASSGGASSNEQFF
TRBJ2-3 TRBV4-1 CASSQDDWTVTDTQYF
TRBJ1-1 TRBV19 CASRRSRLTEAFF
TRBJ2-7 TRBV5-4 CASSPGGMGLSYEQYF
TRBJ2-7 TRBV11-2 CASSLGGTVKEQYF
TRBJ1-4 TRBV5-1 CASSDPQGNAEKLFF
TRBJ1-2 TRBV19 CASSLGQVGGYTF
TRBJ2-1 TRBV14 CASSPRGSSGSGSYNEQFF
TRBJ1-2 TRBV5-1 CASSLAPGANYGYTF
TRBJ1-3 TRBV5-1 CASSPGRSGNTIYF
TRBJ1-5 TRBV2 CASSEGWGRRQPQHF
TRBJ2-1 TRBV5-1 CASSRGLAGDNEQFF
TRBJ1-2 TRBV5-4 CASSLGQGKLNYGYTF
TRBJ1-2 TRBV10-3 CAISEEGGHYGYTF
TRBJ1-5 TRBV29-1 CSVARDRNLPLSNQPQHF
TRBJ2-5 TRBV14 CASSGTGHETQYF
TRBJ1-2 TRBV29-1 CSAILTDNYGYTF
TRBJ2-5 TRBV4-1 CASSRGLAGLGMETQYF
TRBJ1-4 TRBV4-3 CASSQDRGSPNEKLFF
TRBJ2-7 TRBV6-5 CASSPGTGLYEQYF
TRBJ1-4 TRBV7-2 CASSQDRSHEKLFF
TRBJ2-7 TRBV18 CASSSDRVSYEQYF
TRBJ2-5 TRBV5-1 CASSAGTAGETQYF
TRBJ1-5 TRBV28 CASSRGQGAFSNQPQHF
TRBJ2-7 TRBV5-6 CASSPRGTGSLEQYF
TRBJ1-4 TRBV10-3 CATGTGVAEKLFF
TRBJ2-7 TRBV7-2 CASSSGPHRIYEQYF
TRBJ2-7 TRBV19 CASSILDLGTGTYEQYF